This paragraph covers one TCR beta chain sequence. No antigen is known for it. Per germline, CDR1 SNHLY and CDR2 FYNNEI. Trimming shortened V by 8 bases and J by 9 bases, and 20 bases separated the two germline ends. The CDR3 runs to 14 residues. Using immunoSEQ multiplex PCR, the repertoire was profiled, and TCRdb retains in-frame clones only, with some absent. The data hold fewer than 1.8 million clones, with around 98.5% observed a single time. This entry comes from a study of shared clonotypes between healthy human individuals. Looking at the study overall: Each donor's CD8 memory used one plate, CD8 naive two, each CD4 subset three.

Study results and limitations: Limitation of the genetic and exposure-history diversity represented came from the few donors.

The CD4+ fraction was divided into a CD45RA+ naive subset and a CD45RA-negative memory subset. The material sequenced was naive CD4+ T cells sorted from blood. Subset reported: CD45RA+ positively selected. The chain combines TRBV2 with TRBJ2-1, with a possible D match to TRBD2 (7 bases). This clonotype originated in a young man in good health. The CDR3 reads CASRLEGGQVEQFF. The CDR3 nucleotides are TGTGCCAGCCGCCTGGAGGGGGGGCAAGTTGAGCAGTTCTTC.